A few counts support the clone carrying this TCR beta chain. Sequencing was performed with immunoSEQ multiplex PCR; in TCRdb, only in-frame clones are kept and a portion is missing. Seen here are around 41,000 clones, around nine tenths observed once, and the top ten hold around 13%. J lost 5 bases, V lost 0 bases, and 7 bases had no gene match. Per the germline V gene, CDR1 is SGDLS and CDR2 is YYNGEE. This CDR3 has 16 amino acids. The data stem from a study of OX40 agonist ivuxolimab in advanced cancers. The material sequenced was CD4+ or CD8+ T cells sorted from blood, taken in a trial of the OX40 agonist ivuxolimab. J is TRBJ2-2 and V is TRBV9; 7 positions agree with TRBD2. This receptor was obtained from an adult with an advanced solid tumor such as melanoma, head and neck, liver or kidney cancer. The CDR3, as DNA: TGTGCCAGCAGCGTAGGTGGCGGGAGAATGACCGGGGAGCTGTTTTTT. Protein sequence: CASSVGGGRMTGELFF.